The next 9 T cell receptor beta chains were all read from a single sample in a study of spatial heterogeneity in lung cancer. TCRdb independently ran MiXCR on the 5' RACE reads; one entry per CDR3 protein. The profile shows tens of thousands of distinct CDR3 sequences, 6% to 8% of them singletons. Noted time point: sample taken at primary tumor resection. Unsorted tumor, nontumor lung tissue or cryopreserved PBMC supplied the whole RNA. The starting material was PBMCs, obtained at surgery. The receptors originated from a male donor with early-stage non-small cell lung cancer.

This clonotype has a count of ten or more. The chain uses TRBV6-1 and TRBJ1-4; 11 positions match TRBD1. In germline, CDR1 is MNHNS, CDR2 SASEGT. This CDR3 spans 15 amino acids. Trimming cost V 5 bases and J 8 bases; bases outside gene matches: 7. CDR3 loop: CASSPRDRGLEKLFF. The CDR3 nucleotides read TGTGCCAGCAGTCCCCGGGACAGGGGGTTAGAAAAACTGTTTTTT.

CDR3 sequence: CASSYSGDYGYTF. DNA for the CDR3: TGTGCCAGCAGTTACTCCGGGGACTATGGCTACACCTTC. The V call is TRBV6-5, the J call TRBJ1-2; no reliable D call. V lost 0 bases and J lost 3, with 5 bases in between. This CDR3 has 13 amino acids. The germline V gene encodes CDR1 MNHEY and CDR2 SVGAGI.

This clonotype turned up a few times. The J gene is TRBJ2-1, the V gene TRBV6-1, with D hard to call. With 0 bases removed from V and 8 bases from J, the gap between germline ends came to 11 bases. Germline CDR1 is MNHNS and CDR2 is SASEGT. The CDR3 consists of 14 residues. Written as DNA, the CDR3 is TGTGCCAGCAGTGAAGCGTTTGATGGTGATGAGCAGTTCTTC. It specifies CASSEAFDGDEQFF.

The chain is built from TRBV6-2 or TRBV6-3 and TRBJ2-5, with 12 bases fitting TRBD2. This CDR3 comprises 17 residues. Germline-derived CDR1 and CDR2 are MNHEY and SVGEGT. The ends lost 5 bases at V and 2 bases at J; junction bases unmatched: 9. The CDR3 loop reads CASSPRTSGEIQETQYF. CDR3 bases: TGTGCCAGCAGTCCTAGGACTAGCGGGGAAATACAAGAGACCCAGTACTTC.

This clonotype was seen at least ten times. V and J are TRBV5-4 and TRBJ2-1, with TRBD1 as a possible D gene (6 bases). Trimming took off 0 bases at V and 4 bases at J, with 8 bases between the two ends. CDR3 length: 14 residues. CDR1 is SGHNT and CDR2 is YYREEE in the germline V gene (reference sequence). CDR3 residues: CASSLGQGYNEQFF. DNA of the CDR3: TGTGCCAGCAGCTTGGGCCAGGGGTACAATGAGCAGTTCTTC.

This clonotype was seen repeatedly, ten times or more. The DNA of the CDR3 is TGTGCCACCCGGGGGACCGACCCCTACGAGCAGTACGTC. Its translation is CATRGTDPYEQYV. The V and J genes are TRBV10-3 and TRBJ2-7; a weak D match, TRBD2 (6 bases). Per germline, CDR1 ENHRY and CDR2 SYGVKD. CDR3 length equals 13 residues. Trimming removed 10 bases from V and 2 bases from J, with 15 bases in between.

This clonotype was seen repeatedly, ten times or more. This chain links TRBV20-1 with TRBJ2-3; TRBD1 matches at 7 bases. The CDR3 runs to 12 residues. Germline values: CDR1 DFQATT, CDR2 SNEGSKA (reference sequence). With 5 bases clipped from V and 5 bases from J, the junction kept 4 bases outside the gene matches. The DNA for the CDR3 is TGCAGTGCTTCTTCAGGGGGAGATACGCAGTATTTT. Encoded protein: CSASSGGDTQYF.

The V and J genes are TRBV11-2 and TRBJ2-3; no definite D call. CDR1 is SGHAT and CDR2 is FQNNGV in the germline V gene. V lost 1 base and J 3 bases, leaving 5 bases between the germline ends. CDR3 length: 13 amino acids. The CDR3 nucleotides read TGTGCCAGCAGCTTAGGAAGGACAGATACGCAGTATTTT. Residues: CASSLGRTDTQYF.

This clonotype was detected a few times. The rearrangement links TRBV7-2 to TRBJ1-3; D is unclear. This CDR3 has 15 amino acids. Germline-derived CDR1 and CDR2 are SGHTA and FQGNSA. V was trimmed by 1 base and J by 6 bases, leaving 13 bases between them. As DNA, the CDR3 is TGTGCCAGCAGCTTAGAGCGGGGTGGGTTAAACACCATATATTTT. This codes for CASSLERGGLNTIYF.